The next 27 T cell receptor beta chains were all read from a single sample in a study of blood T cell repertoires in COVID-19. Clones were read by immunoSEQ multiplex PCR, and TCRdb kept only the in-frame ones, dropping some. This sample yields approximately 500,000 clones, of which around 89% are seen a single time; 1.8% belongs to the top ten. The sequencing sample was made of PBMCs or T cells enriched from blood (not recorded which). The receptors stem from a woman between 40 and 55 years old who had recovered from COVID-19.

In this sample, this clone turned up once. The rearrangement links TRBV4-3 to TRBJ1-3; D gene ambiguous. The CDR3 runs 16 residues. The germline V gene encodes CDR1 LGHNA and CDR2 YSLEER. The germline V and J ends were trimmed by 0 bases and 2 bases, with 11 bases remaining between them. The CDR3 sequence: CASSQDWRPAGNTIYF. The CDR3 DNA sequence: TGCGCCAGCAGCCAAGATTGGAGGCCAGCTGGAAACACCATATATTTT.

The chain combines TRBV6-5 with TRBJ1-4; maybe TRBD1 (6 bases). This CDR3 has 15 amino acids. V lost 6 bases and J lost 7, with 18 bases in between. Per the germline V gene, CDR1 is MNHEY and CDR2 is SVGAGI. The DNA for the CDR3 is TGTGCCAGCAGGCCAGGCAGGGGCTTGGTTGAAAAACTGTTTTTT. Protein product: CASRPGRGLVEKLFF.

The chain combines TRBV10-2 with TRBJ1-1, with 8 positions matching TRBD1. The CDR3 extends over 15 amino acids. J gave up 3 bases and V 6 bases, and 9 bases lay outside the gene matches. Germline V gene sequence: CDR1 WSHSY, CDR2 SAAADI. The CDR3 is CASRNGQGNDTEAFF. The CDR3 DNA sequence: TGCGCCAGCAGGAATGGACAGGGAAACGACACTGAAGCTTTCTTT.

The chain uses TRBV2 and TRBJ1-2; 9 positions match TRBD1. Germline CDR1 reads SNHLY; CDR2 reads FYNNEI. Trimming at V came to 7 bases and at J to 8 bases, leaving 8 bases not matched to a gene. The CDR3 extends over 13 amino acids. CDR3 DNA: TGTGCCAGCAAGGGACAGGGACGTTACGGCTACACCTTC. It encodes CASKGQGRYGYTF.

V usage is TRBV4-3 and J usage is TRBJ2-3; D is possibly TRBD2 (5 bases). CDR3 length equals 15 residues. Trimming removed 4 bases at V and 6 bases at J, with 17 bases between. CDR1 LGHNA and CDR2 YSLEER come from the germline V gene. CDR3 amino acids: CASSRGRTLTDTQYF. CDR3 nucleotide sequence: TGCGCCAGCAGCCGCGGACGGACTTTAACGGATACGCAGTATTTT.

This chain joins TRBV9 and TRBJ2-1; D is uncertain. Trimming pared 0 bases from V and 4 bases from J, leaving 5 bases between. The CDR3 is 13 residues long. The germline V gene has CDR1 SGDLS and CDR2 YYNGEE. The CDR3 reads CASSVGRYNEQFF. The DNA for the CDR3 is TGTGCCAGCAGCGTAGGGAGATACAATGAGCAGTTCTTC.

The rearrangement links TRBV3-1 (or the pseudogene TRBV3-2) to TRBJ1-5, with TRBD1 matching over 7 bases. J lost 1 base, V lost 0 bases, and 15 bases had no gene match. Germline CDR1 reads LGHDT; CDR2 reads YNNKEL (reference sequence). The CDR3 is 20 amino acids. The CDR3 protein is CASSQEGGRGGWMSNQPQHF. As DNA, the CDR3 is TGTGCCAGCAGCCAAGAAGGAGGACGAGGGGGCTGGATGAGCAATCAGCCCCAGCATTTT.

The J gene is TRBJ2-1, the V gene TRBV14, with 8 bases lining up with TRBD1. The germline V gene has CDR1 SGHDN and CDR2 FVKESK. The CDR3 sequence is 15 residues long. V shed 5 bases, J shed 5 bases, and the junction held 8 bases outside the gene matches. The CDR3 DNA follows: TGTGCCAGCAGCTTTAGACAGGGGTTCAACAATGAGCAGTTCTTC. This translates into CASSFRQGFNNEQFF.

The chain joins TRBV7-9 to TRBJ2-7; no definite D call. Trimming took off 4 bases at V and 0 bases at J, with 16 bases between the two ends. The CDR3 spans 16 residues. Germline V CDR1 and CDR2: SEHNR, FQNEAQ (reference sequence). CDR3 sequence (DNA): TGTGCCAGCAGCTCTCATGGCGGAGTACTCTCCTACGAGCAGTACTTC. As protein: CASSSHGGVLSYEQYF.

The chain links TRBV12-3 or TRBV12-4 to TRBJ1-2; 8 nucleotides line up with TRBD1. The CDR3 runs to 13 residues. The junction had 3 bases not matched to a gene; V was cut back by 6 bases and J by 3 bases. CDR3 nucleotides: TGTGCCAGCAGGTCACAGGGGGACTATGGCTACACCTTC. This translates into CASRSQGDYGYTF.

The rearrangement joins TRBV7-6 to TRBJ2-4, with D tentatively TRBD1 (5 bases). The ends were cut back, 4 bases at V and 4 bases at J, with 11 bases in the middle. Germline lookup yields CDR1 SGHVS and CDR2 FNYEAQ. The CDR3 has 14 residues. Here the CDR3 reads CASSSQGVKNIQYF. The DNA for the CDR3 is TGTGCCAGCAGCTCTCAGGGTGTAAAAAACATTCAGTACTTC.

The rearrangement links TRBV28 to TRBJ2-1, with D unresolved. This CDR3 region has 18 residues. Trimming took off 5 bases at V and 0 bases at J, with 20 bases between the two ends. In germline, CDR1 is MDHEN, CDR2 SYDVKM. The DNA of the CDR3 is TGTGCCAGCAGTCAACCTCCGGGTGTGCGAGGCTCCTACAATGAGCAGTTCTTC. Its protein product is CASSQPPGVRGSYNEQFF. Full variable domain (remainder filled in from reference TRBV28 and TRBJ2-1): DVKVTQSSRYLVKRTGEKVFLECVQDMDHENMFWYRQDPGLGLRLIYFSYDVKMKEKGDIPEGYSVSREKKERFSLILESASTNQTSMYLCASSQPPGVRGSYNEQFFGPGTRLTVL.

CDR3 bases: TGCGCCAGCAGCTTGGCGGTCGGAGCGAACACCGGGGAGCTGTTTTTT. This translates into CASSLAVGANTGELFF. The gene calls are TRBV5-1 and TRBJ2-2; D remains unclear. The CDR3 extends over 16 amino acids. With 0 bases removed from V and 0 bases from J, the gap between germline ends came to 9 bases. In germline, CDR1 is SGHRS, CDR2 YFSETQ.

The chain combines TRBV19 with TRBJ2-1, with 8 bases matching TRBD2. The CDR3 is made up of 16 amino acids. The ends lost 6 bases at V and 5 bases at J; junction bases unmatched: 12. Germline V lookup: CDR1 LNHDA, CDR2 SQIVND (reference sequence). In nucleotides, the CDR3 is TGTGCCAGTAGACGACTAGCGAGTCGGGGAGACAATGAGCAGTTCTTC. It translates to CASRRLASRGDNEQFF. The whole variable domain, filled in from reference TRBV19 and TRBJ2-1, reads DGGITQSPKYLFRKEGQNVTLSCEQNLNHDAMYWYRQDPGQGLRLIYYSQIVNDFQKGDIAEGYSVSREKKESFPLTVTSAQKNPTAFYLCASRRLASRGDNEQFFGPGTRLTVL.

This chain connects TRBV5-1 to TRBJ2-1; TRBD2 aligns across 10 bases. CDR1 is SGHRS, CDR2 YFSETQ, per germline. This CDR3 contains 16 residues. With 0 bases clipped from V and 2 bases from J, the junction kept 2 bases outside the gene matches. The CDR3 sequence is CASSLVTSGAYNEQFF. Written as DNA, the CDR3 is TGCGCCAGCAGCTTGGTTACTAGCGGGGCCTACAATGAGCAGTTCTTC.

This sequence joins TRBV6-2 or TRBV6-3 and TRBJ2-2; 7 bases agree with TRBD1. J lost 4 bases, V lost 5 bases, and 4 bases had no gene match. CDR1 is MNHEY, CDR2 SVGEGT, per germline. The CDR3 loop spans 14 amino acids. In nucleotides, the CDR3 is TGTGCCAGCAGTCAGGGACAGACCACCGGGGAGCTGTTTTTT. Translated: CASSQGQTTGELFF.

V and J are TRBV5-1 and TRBJ2-2, with TRBD1 matching over 8 bases. Trimming cost V 7 bases and J 6 bases; bases outside gene matches: 14. The CDR3 has 16 residues. Germline CDR1 reads SGHRS; CDR2 reads YFSETQ. The CDR3 is CASAKYPGQGAGELFF. The CDR3 bases are TGCGCCAGCGCCAAGTATCCCGGACAGGGCGCCGGGGAGCTGTTTTTT.

This clone was seen only a few times. DNA for the CDR3: TGTGCCAGTAGCCCTACAGTAGGCCGGCCCCAGCATTTT. Translation: CASSPTVGRPQHF. This chain connects TRBV19 to TRBJ1-5; D gene ambiguous. V was shortened by 6 bases and J by 9 bases, with 15 bases between the two germline ends. The CDR3 is 13 amino acids. Per the germline V gene, CDR1 is LNHDA and CDR2 is SQIVND (reference sequence). Full variable domain (remainder filled in from reference TRBV19 and TRBJ1-5): DGGITQSPKYLFRKEGQNVTLSCEQNLNHDAMYWYRQDPGQGLRLIYYSQIVNDFQKGDIAEGYSVSREKKESFPLTVTSAQKNPTAFYLCASSPTVGRPQHFGDGTRLSIL.

In its sample, this clone was seen a few times. V gene TRBV5-4 combines with J gene TRBJ1-2, with unresolved D. The CDR3 totals 15 residues. Germline V gives CDR1 SGHNT, CDR2 YYREEE (reference sequence). V dropped 0 bases and J dropped 8 bases, with 17 bases sitting between them. CDR3 coding DNA: TGTGCCAGCAGCTTGGGGCACGCTGGTCGATGGGGCTACACCTTC. Protein sequence: CASSLGHAGRWGYTF.

This clone is a singleton in its sample. The chain has TRBV12-3 or TRBV12-4 and TRBJ1-1; D uncertain. The CDR3 runs to 13 residues. V lost 3 bases and J lost 1, with 6 bases in between. The CDR3 region is CASSLSGNTEAFF. DNA of the CDR3: TGTGCCAGCAGTTTGTCAGGGAACACTGAAGCTTTCTTT.

This clone showed up just a few times. The chain employs TRBV25-1 and TRBJ1-1; tentatively, D is TRBD1 (6 bases). The CDR3 has 11 amino acids. Trimming pared 6 bases from V and 10 bases from J, leaving 12 bases between. CDR1 is MGHDK and CDR2 is SYGVNS in the germline V gene. CDR3 DNA: TGTGCCAGCAGAGGACAGTTCGTAGCTTTCTTT. Amino acid sequence: CASRGQFVAFF.

V is TRBV4-2 and J is TRBJ2-7; D may be TRBD2 (6 bases). CDR1 is LGHNA and CDR2 is YNFKEQ in the germline V gene. Trimming shortened V by 0 bases and J by 5 bases, and 20 bases separated the two germline ends. There are 17 residues in the CDR3. Here the CDR3 reads CASSQEAFGTSINEQYF. In DNA, the CDR3 is TGTGCCAGCAGCCAAGAGGCTTTCGGGACTTCGATCAACGAGCAGTACTTC.

The chain is built from TRBV4-1 and TRBJ1-2, with TRBD1 matching 9 bases. This CDR3 is built from 16 residues. Germline V gives CDR1 MGHRA, CDR2 YSYEKL. The junction had 10 bases not matched to a gene; V was cut back by 5 bases and J by 3 bases. In nucleotides, the CDR3 is TGCGCCAGCAGCACCATCGACAGGGGGGACTACTATGGCTACACCTTC. This codes for CASSTIDRGDYYGYTF.

The chain couples TRBV24-1 to TRBJ1-1; 8 bases agree with TRBD1. The CDR3 covers 14 residues. Germline V gives CDR1 KGHDR, CDR2 SFDVKD. V lost 7 bases, J lost 1 base, and 4 bases stayed unmatched. CDR3 DNA: TGTGCCACCAGGGGGACAGGCAAGAACACTGAAGCTTTCTTT. This translates into CATRGTGKNTEAFF.

The chain employs TRBV6-2 or TRBV6-3 and TRBJ1-4; D is possibly TRBD1 (6 bases). V gave up 2 bases and J gave up 10 bases, with 14 bases separating them. This CDR3 has 14 amino acids. CDR1 and CDR2 from the germline V gene are MNHEY and SVGEGT. CDR3 residues: CASSYRGQEGKLFF. CDR3 nucleotides: TGTGCCAGCAGTTACCGGGGACAAGAAGGAAAACTGTTTTTT.

This rearrangement joins TRBV6-1 to TRBJ2-2; TRBD1 agrees at 7 bases. CDR3 size: 15 residues. The V gene end was trimmed by 3 bases and the J gene end by 3 bases; junction bases not matched to a gene: 4. Germline-derived CDR1 and CDR2 are MNHNS and SASEGT. CDR3 loop: CASSDGTEHTGELFF. DNA of the CDR3: TGTGCCAGCAGTGATGGGACAGAACACACCGGGGAGCTGTTTTTT.

The gene calls are TRBV15 and TRBJ1-3; D is unresolved. Looked up from germline, CDR1 is LNHNV and CDR2 is YYDKDF (reference sequence). The V gene lost 4 bases and the J gene lost 0 bases, with 7 bases spanning the gap. The CDR3 is 14 residues long. The CDR3 coding sequence is TGTGCCACCAGCATGGGCAGCTCTGGAAACACCATATATTTT. Protein product: CATSMGSSGNTIYF.